This TCR beta chain was documented in a study of blood T cell repertoires in COVID-19. Across the study: Samples came from the United States, Italy and Spain, spanning acute and convalescent COVID-19.

As handled by the study authors: Quantification of nucleated cells was approximated via reference gene primer amplification. Using immunoSEQ multiplex PCR, the repertoire was profiled, and TCRdb retains in-frame clones only, with some absent. The DNA gave D and trimming, while V, J and clone size come from that table. The table has about 130,000 clones, approximately 83% seen once. The sequencing sample was made of peripheral blood. The receptor was isolated from a woman between 45 and 60 years old who had recovered from COVID-19.

CDR3 protein: CASSQAPGQGGNTGELFF. For the CDR3, the DNA is TGTGCCAGCAGCCAAGCTCCGGGCCAGGGCGGAAACACCGGGGAGCTGTTTTTT. This chain connects TRBV14 to TRBJ2-2; tentative D call: TRBD1 (5 bases). V was trimmed by 1 base and J by 2 bases, leaving 17 bases between them. The length of the CDR3 is 18 residues. In germline, CDR1 is SGHDN, CDR2 FVKESK.